This T cell receptor (beta chain) was identified during a study of cytomegalovirus exposure and HLA in healthy donors. The study, taken as a whole, reports: TCR beta sequences reportedly predicted the HLA-A and HLA-B alleles of most subjects accurately. Clonal expansion, a later analysis showed, was greater in HLA-associated TCR beta chains than in equally common others.

PCR was performed using 60 Vbeta and 13 Jbeta primers. Profiled with immunoSEQ multiplex PCR; TCRdb holds only in-frame clones, not every one. The data hold some 180,000 clones, with 82% observed a single time. Each donor was nominally healthy when sampled (though unrecorded immune exposures were likely). This clone came up a few times. The antigen remains unidentified. The TCR comes from a man in his forties in good health and CMV-seronegative. Sequenced sample: PBMCs.

CDR3 protein: CASSLDLSTQYF. The CDR3 DNA reads TGTGCCAGCAGCTTAGATCTCTCTACGCAGTATTTT. The V and J genes are TRBV7-2 and TRBJ2-3; D gene uncertain. Trimming pared 1 base from V and 8 bases from J, leaving 7 bases between. CDR1 and CDR2 from the germline V gene are SGHTA and FQGNSA. The CDR3 totals 12 residues. Supplemented by reference TRBV7-2 and TRBJ2-3, the full variable domain reads GAGVSQSPSNKVTEKGKDVELRCDPISGHTALYWYRQSLGQGLEFLIYFQGNSAPDKSGLPSDRFSAERTGGSVSTLTIQRTQQEDSAVYLCASSLDLSTQYFGPGTRLTVL.